This T cell receptor (beta chain) was retrieved from a study of cytomegalovirus exposure and HLA in healthy donors. The PCR used 60 Vbeta and 13 Jbeta primers. Repertoires were generated with immunoSEQ multiplex PCR, while TCRdb's copy carries only in-frame clones and drops some. The sample gives about 100,000 clones, around 80% of which show up once; 0.9% to 1.5% is in the top ten. CDR1 and CDR2 (germline): SGHAT, FQNNGV. The CDR3 extends over 12 amino acids. V was pared by 5 bases and J by 2 bases, with 4 bases between. This sequence originates from a woman between 18 and 29 years old in good health and CMV-seronegative. The V call is TRBV11-2, the J call TRBJ1-3; D unresolved. Sequencing was performed on PBMCs. The CDR3 reads CASSVTGNTIYF. CDR3 DNA sequence: TGTGCCAGCAGCGTAACTGGAAACACCATATATTTT.